The sequence of this TCR beta chain was determined in a study of T cell repertoires in cytomegalovirus infection. Study context: In public TCR beta signatures, there were indications of both CMV infection and matching HLA type.

Of note for this clonotype: What it binds is unknown.

Regarding the study as a whole: People with CMV and the relevant HLA were identified by cumulative public TCR beta family frequency. HLA-C-restricted CMV clonotypes gave the most frequent clonotype in two of eight donors.

TCRdb redid the calling of the reads with MiXCR, one entry per CDR3 protein. The table includes about 160,000 distinct CDR3 sequences, roughly 20% detected once. The CDR3 extends over 17 amino acids. Germline V gene data show CDR1 as SEHNR and CDR2 as FQNEAQ (reference sequence). V was cut by 5 bases and J by 6 bases, with 24 bases left in between. This receptor was identified in a human donor in good health (CMV status not recorded). Some clones in this sample may be carry-over from other donors' samples. The V call is TRBV7-9, the J call TRBJ2-3; unclear D gene. This specimen consisted of CD8+ T cells from cultured PBMCs, obtained from culture after CMV antigen stimulation. The CDR3 is CASSENKGPYLGDTQYF. The CDR3 DNA reads as TGTGCCAGCAGCGAAAATAAAGGGCCCTACTTAGGGGATACGCAGTATTTT.